These T cell receptor beta chains were read from a single sample in a study of shared clonotypes between healthy human individuals. Only in-frame clones appear in the TCRdb table, and some are missing; sequencing was by immunoSEQ multiplex PCR. Among nearly 1,000,000 clones listed, around three quarters were seen once. Sequenced material: memory CD4+ T cells sorted from blood. These TCRs come from a man between 18 and 29 years old in good health. Each CDR3 is given with its conserved first and last residue. A D gene is named only where the DNA matches it firmly. Where a row states a size, it is once, few, many or the class of an expanded clone; other rows omit it.

d_call	j_call	clone_size	v_call	cdr3_nt	cdr3_aa
TRBD2	TRBJ2-5	NA	TRBV9	TGTGCCAGCAGCATCAGCGGGGGGCCCCAAGAGACCCAGTACTTC	CASSISGGPQETQYF
NA	TRBJ2-3	NA	TRBV5-1	TGCGCCAGCAGCTTGGGTTCGGATACGCAGTATTTT	CASSLGSDTQYF
NA	TRBJ1-4	NA	TRBV25-1	TGTGCCAGCAGTGAATCGGGTTGGGTCGAAAAACTGTTTTTT	CASSESGWVEKLFF
NA	TRBJ2-5	NA	TRBV19	TGTGCCAGTAGTAAGGGGGGAGGTGAGACCCAGTACTTC	CASSKGGGETQYF
NA	TRBJ1-1	NA	TRBV28	TGTGCCCATAGACAGATGAACACTGAAGCTTTCTTT	CAHRQMNTEAFF
TRBD2	TRBJ2-1	once	TRBV29-1	TGCAGCGTTGGCGGACTGGGAGGGGTTGGGAATGAGCAGTTCTTC	CSVGGLGGVGNEQFF
NA	TRBJ2-7	NA	TRBV5-4	TGTGCCAGCAGCTTGGGAGGACAGAGCTCCTACGAGCAGTACTTC	CASSLGGQSSYEQYF
NA	TRBJ1-2	NA	TRBV10-3	TGTGCCATCAGTGAGTCGCGGGGAGAGGGAGGCTACACCTTC	CAISESRGEGGYTF
NA	TRBJ2-3	NA	TRBV18	TGTGCCAGCTCACCAAACCTCGGGGGAAGTGGCACAGATACGCAGTATTTT	CASSPNLGGSGTDTQYF
TRBD1	TRBJ2-7	NA	TRBV19	TGTGCCAGTAGTATCAAGGGGGCCGAGGAGCAGTACTTC	CASSIKGAEEQYF
NA	TRBJ1-2	NA	TRBV7-2	TGTGCCAGCAGCGTGACCGCAGGGTCCAACTATGGCTACACCTTC	CASSVTAGSNYGYTF
TRBD1	TRBJ1-6	NA	TRBV6-1	TGTGCCAGCAGTGACTACGGGGCGACAGGGACCTTTTCACCCCTCCACTTT	CASSDYGATGTFSPLHF
NA	TRBJ1-1	NA	TRBV4-2	TGTGCCAGCAGCCAAGAATATGAGCAAGAAGCTTTCTTT	CASSQEYEQEAFF
TRBD1	TRBJ1-1	NA	TRBV19	TGTGCCAGTAGTATGAGGTTTTTGAAGGGACAGGGGAACACTGAAGCTTTCTTT	CASSMRFLKGQGNTEAFF
NA	TRBJ1-1	NA	TRBV6-1	TGTGCCAGCAGTGTTGGGGCAGGAGGTGAAGCTTTCTTT	CASSVGAGGEAFF
NA	TRBJ2-7	NA	TRBV6-5	TGTGCCAGCAGTGCTCTTACAGGAACCTACGAGCAGTACTTC	CASSALTGTYEQYF
TRBD1	TRBJ2-3	NA	TRBV30	TGTGCCTCCTGGGGCGCAGGGGGCAAGGTAGATACGCAGTATTTT	CASWGAGGKVDTQYF
TRBD2	TRBJ2-5	NA	TRBV30	TGTGCCTGGAGTCCCGGGACTAGCGCCCAGACCCAGTACTTC	CAWSPGTSAQTQYF
NA	TRBJ2-3	NA	TRBV9	TGTGCCAGCAGCGCCCGGGACCTAGACACAGATACGCAGTATTTT	CASSARDLDTDTQYF
NA	TRBJ2-3	NA	TRBV5-1	TGCGCCAGCCGGGACGCCACAGATACGCAGTATTTT	CASRDATDTQYF
TRBD1	TRBJ2-2	NA	TRBV7-7	TGTGCTAGCAGCGCCAAGACAGGGTACGGGGAGCTGTTTTTT	CASSAKTGYGELFF
NA	TRBJ1-5	few	TRBV6-1	TGTGCCAGCAGTGAGGCTCGCCGGCAGCCCCAGCATTTT	CASSEARRQPQHF
NA	TRBJ2-7	once	TRBV28	TGTGCCACCAGAGGACAGGGAGGGTACGAGCAGTACTTC	CATRGQGGYEQYF
NA	TRBJ1-1	NA	TRBV9	TGTGCCAGCAGCGTCGGTTGGTCGGGGAACACTGAAGCTTTCTTT	CASSVGWSGNTEAFF
NA	TRBJ2-1	few	TRBV5-1	TGCGCCAGCAGCAAGTCCTTTACCTCCTACAATGAGCAGTTCTTC	CASSKSFTSYNEQFF
TRBD1	TRBJ2-7	NA	TRBV5-1	TGCGCCAGCAGCTGGGACAGGGGTGGCTACGAGCAGTACTTC	CASSWDRGGYEQYF
TRBD1	TRBJ1-1	once	TRBV7-8	TGTGCCAGCAGACCGACGAACAGGGGGAACACTGAAGCTTTCTTT	CASRPTNRGNTEAFF
NA	TRBJ2-3	once	TRBV7-2	TGTGCCAGCAGCTTAGGGGTGACTAGCACAGATACGCAGTATTTT	CASSLGVTSTDTQYF
NA	TRBJ2-1	NA	TRBV14	TGTGCCAGCAGCCAACTGGGAGGGGGCCCCTACAATGAGCAGTTCTTC	CASSQLGGGPYNEQFF
NA	TRBJ1-1	NA	TRBV6-1	TGTGCCAGCAGTGAGCGGGGAGAGGCTTTCTTT	CASSERGEAFF
NA	TRBJ2-7	NA	TRBV6-5	TGTGCCAGCAGTCCCACAGGGATCTCCTACGAGCAGTACTTC	CASSPTGISYEQYF
NA	TRBJ2-3	NA	TRBV6-1	TGTGCCAGCAGTCCTCACACAGATACGCAGTATTTT	CASSPHTDTQYF
NA	TRBJ1-1	NA	TRBV2	TGTGCCAGCAGACGGGCAGGGTTGAACACTGAAGCTTTCTTT	CASRRAGLNTEAFF
NA	TRBJ1-5	few	TRBV6-6	TGTGCCAGCAGTTACATCAGTCTCAATCAGCCCCAGCATTTT	CASSYISLNQPQHF
TRBD2	TRBJ2-5	NA	TRBV7-9	TGTGCCAGCAGCCTGACTGGCGGGAGTGTGGAAGAGACCCAGTACTTC	CASSLTGGSVEETQYF
NA	TRBJ1-1	NA	TRBV18	TGTGCCAGCTCACCACAGGGAATCGATTCCAGCTTTTTCTTT	CASSPQGIDSSFFF
NA	TRBJ1-2	few	TRBV6-1	TGTGCCAGCCGGGATTCAGGGGGCTACACCTTC	CASRDSGGYTF
TRBD2	TRBJ2-7	NA	TRBV5-1	TGCGCCAGCAGCTTGAGGGGACTAGGGGATTCTGAGTACTTC	CASSLRGLGDSEYF
NA	TRBJ1-2	few	TRBV7-9	TGTGCCAGCAGCTTAGTCGTTGGGGCAATGCCCCAGAGGGGTTATGGCTACACCTTC	CASSLVVGAMPQRGYGYTF
TRBD2	TRBJ2-3	NA	TRBV9	TGTGCCAGCAGCGCCCGGGAGGGGCCGAGCACAGATACGCAGTATTTT	CASSAREGPSTDTQYF
TRBD2	TRBJ2-5	NA	TRBV4-1	TGCGCCAGCAGCTCATTAGCGGGAGGGCAAGAGACCCAGTACTTC	CASSSLAGGQETQYF